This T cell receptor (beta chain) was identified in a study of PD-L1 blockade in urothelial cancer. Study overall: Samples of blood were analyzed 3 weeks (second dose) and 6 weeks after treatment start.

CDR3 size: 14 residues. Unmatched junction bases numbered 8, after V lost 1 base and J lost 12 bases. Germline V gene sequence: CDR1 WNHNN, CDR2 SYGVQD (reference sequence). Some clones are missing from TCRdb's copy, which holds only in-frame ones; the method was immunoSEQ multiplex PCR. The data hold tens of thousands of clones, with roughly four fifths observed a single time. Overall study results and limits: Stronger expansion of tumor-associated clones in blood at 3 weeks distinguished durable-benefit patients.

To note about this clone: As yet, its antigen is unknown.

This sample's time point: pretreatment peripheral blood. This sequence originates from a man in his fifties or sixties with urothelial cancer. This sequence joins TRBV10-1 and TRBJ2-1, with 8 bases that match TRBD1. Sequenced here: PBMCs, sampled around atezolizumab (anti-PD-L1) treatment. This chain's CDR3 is CASSEFQPGQAQFF. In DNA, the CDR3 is TGCGCCAGCAGTGAGTTCCAGCCGGGACAGGCGCAGTTCTTC.